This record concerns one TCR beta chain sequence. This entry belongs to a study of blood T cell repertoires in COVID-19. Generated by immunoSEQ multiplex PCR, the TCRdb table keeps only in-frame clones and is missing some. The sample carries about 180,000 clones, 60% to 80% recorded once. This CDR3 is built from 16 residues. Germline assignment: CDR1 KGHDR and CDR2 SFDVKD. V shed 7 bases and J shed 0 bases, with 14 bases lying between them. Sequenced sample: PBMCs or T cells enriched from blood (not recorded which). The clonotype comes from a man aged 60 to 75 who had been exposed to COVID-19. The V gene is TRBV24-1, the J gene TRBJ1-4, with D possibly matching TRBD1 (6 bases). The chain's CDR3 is CATSDAGAPTNEKLFF. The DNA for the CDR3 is TGTGCCACCAGCGATGCAGGGGCACCAACTAATGAAAAACTGTTTTTT.